This T cell receptor beta chain was captured by sequencing in a study of cytomegalovirus exposure and HLA in healthy donors. Overall study context: A prior study identified 90 million to 120 million unique TCR beta sequences from about 180 million T cells.

The study's findings and limits: Owing to their indistinguishability, certain V segments, notably TRBV6-2 and TRBV6-3, were excluded. 150 or so TCR beta chains were listed as cytomegalovirus-associated.

CDR1 is MNHNS and CDR2 is SASEGT in the germline V gene. V lost 1 base and J lost 7; bases outside the gene matches: 4. CDR3 size: 15 residues. As concerns this clone: The antigen is not known.

PCR used 60 Vbeta primers and 13 Jbeta primers. This table comes from immunoSEQ multiplex PCR, and its TCRdb copy is limited to in-frame clones, with some not included. The data show about 120,000 clones, with 65% to 90% seen just once and 2% to 2.5% held by the top ten. The rearrangement uses TRBV6-1 and TRBJ1-6; the match to TRBD1 covers 7 bases. This clonotype was obtained from a woman aged 40 to 50 in good health and CMV-seronegative. The sample consisted of PBMCs. The CDR3 bases are TGTGCCAGCAGTGAAGAGGGACAGATAAATTCACCCCTCCACTTT. This sequence encodes CASSEEGQINSPLHF.